These 27 T cell receptor beta chains were sequenced from one sample in a study of siplizumab effects on memory and regulatory T cells. Here immunoSEQ multiplex PCR was the method, and the copy in TCRdb shows in-frame clones only, minus some. The table includes some 9,000 clones, approximately 70% detected once. The sample taken for sequencing was effector memory CD8+ T cells sorted from blood. Subset meaning: unstimulated CD8+ effector memory T cells. These receptors all stem from a human donor in good health.

This chain uses TRBV7-2 with TRBJ2-1; D remains unclear. CDR3 length: 17 amino acids. Looked up from germline, CDR1 is SGHTA and CDR2 is FQGNSA. The V end lost 5 bases, the J end lost 5 bases, and 22 bases lay between the germline ends. The CDR3 region has the DNA TGTGCCAGCAGCCCCAGCCTAGGGAAGAGGATTCACAATGAGCAGTTCTTC. Amino acids: CASSPSLGKRIHNEQFF.

The rearrangement links TRBV25-1 to TRBJ1-4; 8 bases fit TRBD1. From germline, CDR1 is MGHDK and CDR2 SYGVNS. The CDR3 has 17 amino acids. Trimming removed 2 bases from V and 0 bases from J; junction bases left unmatched: 5. The CDR3 spells CASSEKQGVATNEKLFF. The DNA for the CDR3 is TGTGCCAGCAGTGAAAAACAGGGGGTGGCAACTAATGAAAAACTGTTTTTT.

The chain carries TRBV4-3 and TRBJ1-3; D unresolved. Per the germline V gene, CDR1 is LGHNA and CDR2 is YSLEER. Trimming removed 1 base at V and 5 bases at J, with 15 bases between. The CDR3 sequence is 16 residues long. Here the CDR3 reads CASSQVSLADRNTIYF. The CDR3 coding sequence is TGCGCCAGCAGCCAAGTCTCACTGGCAGACCGAAACACCATATATTTT.

V gene TRBV28 combines with J gene TRBJ2-7; 9 bases are a match to TRBD1. The junction had 13 bases not matched to a gene; V was cut back by 6 bases and J by 4 bases. The CDR3 has 16 residues. CDR1 is MDHEN and CDR2 is SYDVKM in the germline V gene. CDR3: CASSSEGTGNLYEQYF. CDR3 nucleotides: TGTGCCAGCAGCTCCGAGGGGACAGGGAATTTGTACGAGCAGTACTTC.

The chain uses TRBV6-1 and TRBJ1-2; 9 positions match TRBD1. CDR1 MNHNS and CDR2 SASEGT come from the germline V gene. The trim removed 2 bases at V and 7 bases at J, leaving 11 bases unmatched. This CDR3 is built from 16 residues. DNA of the CDR3: TGTGCCAGCAGTGAACTATCGGGACAGGGTGGTAGTGGCTACACCTTC. Amino acids: CASSELSGQGGSGYTF.

In this sample, this clone turned up a few times. The chain combines TRBV7-6 with TRBJ1-2, with 8 positions matching TRBD1. Germline values: CDR1 SGHVS, CDR2 FNYEAQ. This CDR3 is 13 amino acids long. The V and J ends lost 3 bases and 6 bases, in that order; junction bases with no gene match: 3. The CDR3 reads CASSLGQVHGYTF. The CDR3, as DNA: TGTGCCAGCAGCTTGGGACAGGTCCATGGCTACACCTTC.

This chain links TRBV6-5 with TRBJ1-1; possibly TRBD1 for D (6 bases). The ends were cut back, 6 bases at V and 2 bases at J, with 13 bases in the middle. The germline V gene has CDR1 MNHEY and CDR2 SVGAGI. The CDR3 runs to 14 residues. CDR3 DNA sequence: TGTGCCAGCAGCTACAGGGATGGAAACACTGAAGCTTTCTTT. Its protein product is CASSYRDGNTEAFF.

This chain joins TRBV5-6 and TRBJ1-2; 11 bases fit TRBD1. Germline CDR1 is SGHDT and CDR2 is YYEEEE. Trimming took 3 bases from V and 8 from J; bases not matched to a gene: 0. The CDR3 is made up of 12 amino acids. CDR3 nucleotides: TGTGCCAGCAGCTGGGACAGGGGGGGCTACACCTTC. It encodes CASSWDRGGYTF.

This rearrangement joins TRBV5-4 to TRBJ1-1; D might be TRBD1 (5 bases). Germline-derived CDR1 and CDR2 are SGHNT and YYREEE (reference sequence). V dropped 2 bases and J dropped 4 bases, with 9 bases sitting between them. This CDR3 spans 13 amino acids. The CDR3 DNA reads TGTGCCAGCAGCTTCGGGAGGGGCACTGAAGCTTTCTTT. This translates into CASSFGRGTEAFF.

The rearrangement joins TRBV5-1 to TRBJ2-3, with 10 bases aligning to TRBD2. The CDR3 sequence is 18 residues long. Trimming at V came to 3 bases and at J to 0 bases, leaving 10 bases not matched to a gene. CDR1 and CDR2 (germline): SGHRS, YFSETQ. CDR3 sequence reads: CASSSFWTSGQSTDTQYF. CDR3 coding DNA: TGCGCCAGCAGCTCCTTTTGGACTAGCGGCCAGAGCACAGATACGCAGTATTTT.

This clone has only a few counts. The gene calls are TRBV20-1 and TRBJ2-7; D unclear. V gave up 5 bases and J gave up 3 bases, with 2 bases separating them. The V gene's germline CDR1 is DFQATT and CDR2 SNEGSKA (reference sequence). CDR3 length equals 9 residues. The CDR3 protein is CSAGYEQYF. The CDR3 DNA is TGCAGTGCTGGCTACGAGCAGTACTTC.

The J gene is TRBJ2-5, the V gene TRBV10-2; D perhaps matches TRBD2 (7 bases). V was shortened by 6 bases and J by 5 bases, with 19 bases between the two germline ends. Germline V gene data show CDR1 as WSHSY and CDR2 as SAAADI. The CDR3 is made up of 15 amino acids. The CDR3 sequence: CASSHRRGAGETQYF. In nucleotides, the CDR3 is TGCGCCAGCAGCCACCGACGGGGGGCTGGGGAGACCCAGTACTTC.

The chain combines TRBV5-6 with TRBJ2-7, with 8 bases fitting TRBD1. Germline lookup yields CDR1 SGHDT and CDR2 YYEEEE. The CDR3 has 16 residues. V was clipped by 6 bases and J by 5 bases; unmatched bases: 16. CDR3 coding DNA: TGTGCCAGCAACCGTCGGGTCACAGGGGGTCCCCACGAGCAGTACTTC. Translating it yields CASNRRVTGGPHEQYF.

The chain recombines TRBV2 with TRBJ2-7; D perhaps matches TRBD2 (6 bases). Per the germline V gene, CDR1 is SNHLY and CDR2 is FYNNEI. The V gene lost 4 bases and the J gene lost 1 base, with 11 bases spanning the gap. The CDR3 is 14 amino acids. The CDR3 nucleotides are TGTGCCAGCAGTGTGGTGGGGGGTTCCTACGAGCAGTACTTC. Translation gives CASSVVGGSYEQYF.

The rearrangement links TRBV6-1 to TRBJ2-5, with TRBD2 matching over 9 bases. V dropped 3 bases and J dropped 1; count of bases not matched to a gene: 3. Looked up from germline, CDR1 is MNHNS and CDR2 is SASEGT. The CDR3 is made up of 15 amino acids. The CDR3 nucleotides read TGTGCCAGCAGTGAGCTAGCGGGGACCCAAGAGACCCAGTACTTC. Translating gives CASSELAGTQETQYF.

This clone was observed a few times. This rearrangement joins TRBV5-6 to TRBJ2-1, with 9 bases identical to TRBD1. The CDR3 covers 14 residues. CDR1 and CDR2 from the germline V gene are SGHDT and YYEEEE. Trimming at V came to 0 bases and at J to 6 bases, leaving 1 base not matched to a gene. The CDR3 DNA is TGTGCCAGCAGCTTGGGACAGGGGGGCAATGAGCAGTTCTTC. It specifies CASSLGQGGNEQFF.

Turning to this clone: Just one base apart from a much larger clone, this may be a read error. In DNA, the CDR3 is TGTGCCAGCAGCCACCAGACTAGCGTCCAAGAGACCCAGTACTTC. This gives the protein CASSHQTSVQETQYF. The chain has TRBV4-2 and TRBJ2-5; 8 bases agree with TRBD2. V was clipped by 3 bases and J by 1 base; unmatched bases: 4. Germline V lookup: CDR1 LGHNA, CDR2 YNFKEQ. CDR3 length: 15 amino acids.

The chain combines TRBV5-8 with TRBJ2-3; 7 bases are a match to TRBD2. The ends lost 4 bases at V and 0 bases at J; junction bases unmatched: 8. Germline loops: CDR1 SGHTS, CDR2 YDEGEE. There are 16 residues in the CDR3. The CDR3 sequence: CASSDSAGPSTDTQYF. As DNA, the CDR3 is TGTGCCAGCAGCGATTCAGCGGGGCCAAGCACAGATACGCAGTATTTT.

This CDR3 reads CASSNPSGGATQETQYF. The CDR3 nucleotides read TGTGCCAGCAGCAACCCTAGCGGGGGGGCGACTCAAGAGACCCAGTACTTC. V usage is TRBV7-9 and J usage is TRBJ2-5, with 12 bases matching TRBD2. Unmatched junction bases numbered 9, after V lost 5 bases and J lost 2 bases. Germline V gene lookup returns CDR1 SEHNR and CDR2 FQNEAQ (reference sequence). There are 17 residues in the CDR3.

The V call is TRBV5-6, the J call TRBJ1-1; D unclear. CDR3 length equals 14 residues. The V gene lost 2 bases and the J gene lost 8 bases, with 16 bases spanning the gap. The germline gives CDR1 SGHDT, CDR2 YYEEEE. DNA for the CDR3: TGTGCCAGCAGCTTATTACCTGAATCGGTGGAAGCTTTCTTT. This codes for CASSLLPESVEAFF.

This chain joins TRBV7-9 and TRBJ2-5; D is perhaps TRBD1 or TRBD2 (5 bases each). V was clipped by 1 base and J by 1 base, with 13 bases between them. Germline CDR1 is SEHNR and CDR2 is FQNEAQ (reference sequence). The CDR3 runs to 16 residues. CDR3 DNA: TGTGCCAGCAGCTTAGTCACCCAGGGACCCCAAGAGACCCAGTACTTC. Translating it yields CASSLVTQGPQETQYF.

This chain joins TRBV25-1 and TRBJ2-7; weak D call: TRBD2 (6 bases). Looked up from germline, CDR1 is MGHDK and CDR2 is SYGVNS. The CDR3 consists of 14 residues. V dropped 11 bases and J dropped 2 bases, with 19 bases sitting between them. CDR3 protein: CAGCAGTDTYEQYF. DNA of the CDR3: TGTGCCGGCTGTGCCGGGACTGACACCTACGAGCAGTACTTC.

The CDR3 region is CASSVTGANSPLHF. The CDR3 DNA sequence: TGTGCCAGCAGCGTTACAGGCGCGAATTCACCCCTCCACTTT. The V and J genes are TRBV5-6 and TRBJ1-6; D might be TRBD1 (5 bases). The CDR3 is 14 amino acids. Germline CDR1 is SGHDT and CDR2 is YYEEEE. V was clipped by 4 bases and J by 7 bases, with 12 bases between them.

The V and J genes are TRBV30 and TRBJ1-5, with unresolved D. Germline assignment: CDR1 GTSNPN and CDR2 SVGIG (reference sequence). Trimming left V 3 bases short and J 1 base short, with 13 bases between. The CDR3 loop spans 15 amino acids. CDR3 bases: TGTGCCTGGAGCCCGGGAGTGGGGAGCAATCAGCCCCAGCATTTT. It is translated as CAWSPGVGSNQPQHF.

The chain is built from TRBV2 and TRBJ1-5; no reliable D call. Germline loops: CDR1 SNHLY, CDR2 FYNNEI. This CDR3 contains 15 residues. The germline V and J ends were trimmed by 5 bases and 3 bases, with 14 bases remaining between them. The CDR3 is CASSSTPPSNQPQHF. DNA for the CDR3: TGTGCCAGCAGTTCCACACCACCATCCAATCAGCCCCAGCATTTT.

The rearrangement links TRBV6-4 to TRBJ2-4; D is uncertain. This CDR3 spans 12 amino acids. Trimming left V 4 bases short and J 9 bases short, with 10 bases between. Germline V gives CDR1 MRHNA, CDR2 SNTAGT. CDR3 sequence reads: CASSVVGAIQYF. In DNA, the CDR3 is TGTGCCAGCAGTGTAGTAGGAGCCATTCAGTACTTC.

The chain couples TRBV5-1 to TRBJ2-7; TRBD2 might be the D (7 bases). Germline V CDR1 and CDR2: SGHRS, YFSETQ. V was cut by 5 bases and J by 3 bases, with 30 bases left in between. The CDR3 extends over 19 amino acids. The CDR3 DNA sequence: TGCGCCAGCAGACCCAAGTGGAGAGAGGTCTCGGGGGGCTACTACGAGCAGTACTTC. Translated, it gives CASRPKWREVSGGYYEQYF.